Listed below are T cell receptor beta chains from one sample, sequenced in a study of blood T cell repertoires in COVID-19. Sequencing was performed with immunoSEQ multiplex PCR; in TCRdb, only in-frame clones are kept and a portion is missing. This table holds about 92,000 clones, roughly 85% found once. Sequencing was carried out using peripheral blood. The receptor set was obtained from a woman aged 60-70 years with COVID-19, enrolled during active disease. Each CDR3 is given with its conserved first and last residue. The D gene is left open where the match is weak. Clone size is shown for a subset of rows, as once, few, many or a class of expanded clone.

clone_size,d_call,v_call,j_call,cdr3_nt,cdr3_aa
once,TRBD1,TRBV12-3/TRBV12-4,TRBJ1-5,TGTGCCAGCAGTGGACAGGGCAATCAGCCCCAGCATTTT,CASSGQGNQPQHF
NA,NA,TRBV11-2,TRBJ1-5,TGTGCCAGCAGCTTCAACGGACAGACCAATCAGCCCCAGCATTTT,CASSFNGQTNQPQHF
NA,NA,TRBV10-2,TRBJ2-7,TGCGCCAGCAGTGACCTCCGTCAGGGCTACGAGCAGTACTTC,CASSDLRQGYEQYF
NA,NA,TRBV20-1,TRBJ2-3,TGCAGTGCCCTCCTAACGGATACGCAGTATTTT,CSALLTDTQYF
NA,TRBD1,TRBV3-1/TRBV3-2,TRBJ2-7,TGTGCCAGCAGCCGCTGGACAGGGCTCTCCTACGAGCAGTACTTC,CASSRWTGLSYEQYF
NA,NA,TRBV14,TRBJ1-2,TGTGCCAGCAGCCAAGACTCCGGGCAGGGCATGATCTATGGCTACACCTTC,CASSQDSGQGMIYGYTF
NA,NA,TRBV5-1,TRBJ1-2,TGCGCCAGCAGCTTGGAAGGCAGGGAGGGAGGCTACACCTTC,CASSLEGREGGYTF
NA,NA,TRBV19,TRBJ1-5,TGTGCCAGTAGTGGGCCGGGGAGCAATCAGCCCCAGCATTTT,CASSGPGSNQPQHF
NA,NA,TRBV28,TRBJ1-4,TGTGCCAGCAGTTTCATGAGGGAAAAACTGTTTTTT,CASSFMREKLFF
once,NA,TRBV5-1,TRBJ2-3,TGCGCCAGCAGCTTGGGTGCGGGGGCCGGCACAGATACGCAGTATTTT,CASSLGAGAGTDTQYF
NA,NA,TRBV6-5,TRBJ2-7,TGTGCCGGAGGTCGGTTGTCCTACGAGCAGTACTTC,CAGGRLSYEQYF
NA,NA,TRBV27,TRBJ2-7,TGTGCCAGCGCCCGGGGTGCTGGTTACGAGCAGTACTTC,CASARGAGYEQYF
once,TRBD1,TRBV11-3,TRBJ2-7,TGTGCCAGCAGCAACGGACAGGGTAGGGCCTACGAGCAGTACTTC,CASSNGQGRAYEQYF
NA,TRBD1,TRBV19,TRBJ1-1,TGTGCCAGTAGTCCCGGGACAGGGCGGGTAGCTTTCTTT,CASSPGTGRVAFF
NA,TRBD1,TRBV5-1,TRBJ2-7,TGCGCCAGCAGCTCAGGGGGGACAGGGTTGTACGAGCAGTACTTC,CASSSGGTGLYEQYF
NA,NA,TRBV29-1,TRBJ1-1,TGCAGCGTTGAACCCGAAGGAGGGGCTCGGGACACTGAAGCTTTCTTT,CSVEPEGGARDTEAFF
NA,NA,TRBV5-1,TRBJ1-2,TGCGCCAGCAGCTTGAGGACACAAAGCTATGGCTACACCTTC,CASSLRTQSYGYTF
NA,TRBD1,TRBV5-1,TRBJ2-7,TGCGCCAGCAGCTTGGTCGATGTGGACAGGGTTCTCTACGAGCAGTACTTC,CASSLVDVDRVLYEQYF
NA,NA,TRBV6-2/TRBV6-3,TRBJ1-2,TGTGCCAGCAGTTACGCGTATGGCTACACCTTC,CASSYAYGYTF
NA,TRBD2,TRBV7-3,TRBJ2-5,TGTGCCAGCAGCCGGCGGGAGGGGGAGACCCAGTACTTC,CASSRREGETQYF
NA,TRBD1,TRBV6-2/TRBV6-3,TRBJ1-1,TGTGCCAGCAGTTTGGAGGGGGCAGGTTTGAACACTGAAGCTTTCTTT,CASSLEGAGLNTEAFF
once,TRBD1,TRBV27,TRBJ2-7,TGTGCCAGCACCCGGGACAGAGACTCCTACGAGCAGTACTTC,CASTRDRDSYEQYF
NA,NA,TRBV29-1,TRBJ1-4,TGCAGCGTTAGGACAGTTGAAAAACTGTTTTTT,CSVRTVEKLFF
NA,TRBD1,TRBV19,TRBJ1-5,TGTGCCAGTAGGAACAGGGGGCTCCGTCAGCCCCAGCATTTT,CASRNRGLRQPQHF
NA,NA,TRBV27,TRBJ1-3,TGTGCCAGCGCCGCAGGGAATGTAAGGGACACCATATATTTT,CASAAGNVRDTIYF
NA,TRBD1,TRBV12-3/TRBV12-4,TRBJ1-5,TGTGCCAGCAGGCAGGGGGCCGTTCAGCCCCAGCATTTT,CASRQGAVQPQHF
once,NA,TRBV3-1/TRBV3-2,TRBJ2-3,TGTGCCAGCAGCCATAGGACTCCTCCAACGCAGTATTTT,CASSHRTPPTQYF
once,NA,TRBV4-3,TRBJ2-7,TGCGCCAGCAGCCAACACCCACTACTAGAGGGCGAGCAGTACTTC,CASSQHPLLEGEQYF
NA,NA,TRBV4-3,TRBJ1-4,TGCGCCAGCAGCCCCGGCCCCGGGACACTCTATGCAACTAATGAAAAACTGTTTTTT,CASSPGPGTLYATNEKLFF
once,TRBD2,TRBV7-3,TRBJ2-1,TGTGCCAGCAGCCACACTCGCGGGGGGGTATACAATGAGCAGTTCTTC,CASSHTRGGVYNEQFF
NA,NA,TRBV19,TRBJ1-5,TGTGCCAGTAGTCCCCAGGACAATCAGCCCCAGCATTTT,CASSPQDNQPQHF
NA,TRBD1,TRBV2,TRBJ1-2,TGTGCCAGCAGGACAGGGGGCGCGGACTATGGCTACACCTTC,CASRTGGADYGYTF
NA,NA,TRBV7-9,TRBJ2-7,TGTGCCAGCAGCCGGACGGGAACCTACGAGCAGTACTTC,CASSRTGTYEQYF
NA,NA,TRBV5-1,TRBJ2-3,TGCGCCAGCAGCATAGGACAGTTCACAGATACGCAGTATTTT,CASSIGQFTDTQYF
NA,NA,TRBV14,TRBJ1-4,TGTGCCAGCAGCCAGTCGTGGGGCCCTAATGAAAAACTGTTTTTT,CASSQSWGPNEKLFF
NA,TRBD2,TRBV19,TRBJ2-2,TGTGCCAGTCGAACCTTTAGCGGGGGGGCCCCCGGGGAGCTGTTTTTT,CASRTFSGGAPGELFF
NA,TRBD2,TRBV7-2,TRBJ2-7,TGTGCCAGCAGCTTCCACGGCCGGGGAGCGGGGGTTTCCTACGAGCAGTACTTC,CASSFHGRGAGVSYEQYF
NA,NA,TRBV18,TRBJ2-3,TGTGCCAGCTCACCTCTTGGGCCCCCGTCGAAGTCATTCAATACGCAGTATTTT,CASSPLGPPSKSFNTQYF
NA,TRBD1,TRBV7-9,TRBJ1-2,TGTGCCAGCAGCTTAGGGACAGGGCTTGGCGGCTACACCTTC,CASSLGTGLGGYTF
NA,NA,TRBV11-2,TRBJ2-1,TGTGCCAGCAGCTCAACCTACAATGAGCAGTTCTTC,CASSSTYNEQFF
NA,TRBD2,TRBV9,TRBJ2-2,TGTGCCAGCAGCGTAGCTAAGAGCGGGGGAAACACCGGGGAGCTGTTTTTT,CASSVAKSGGNTGELFF
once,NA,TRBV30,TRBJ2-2,TGTGCCTGGAGGGGCGTCTCGAACACCGGGGAGCTGTTTTTT,CAWRGVSNTGELFF
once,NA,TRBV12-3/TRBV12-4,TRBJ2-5,TGTGCCAGCAGTTTATATGAGGAGACCCAGTACTTC,CASSLYEETQYF
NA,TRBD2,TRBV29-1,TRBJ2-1,TGCAGCTCGCGCGGGGGGGGCTACAATGAGCAGTTCTTC,CSSRGGGYNEQFF
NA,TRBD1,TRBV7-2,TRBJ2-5,TGTGCCAGCAGCCTCGGACAGGCCCAAGAGACCCAGTACTTC,CASSLGQAQETQYF
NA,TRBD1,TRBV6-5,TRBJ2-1,TGTGCCAGCAGTCTCGGACAGGGGGCTTGGAATGAGCAGTTCTTC,CASSLGQGAWNEQFF
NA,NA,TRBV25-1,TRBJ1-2,TGTGCCAGCAGAGAAACCGGGAGTAACTATGGCTACACCTTC,CASRETGSNYGYTF
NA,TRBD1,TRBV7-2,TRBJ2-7,TGTGCCAGCAGCATAACAGGGGTGCAGTACTTC,CASSITGVQYF
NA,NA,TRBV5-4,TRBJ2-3,TGTGCCAGCAGCACCCGAAGCGAGCGCACAGATACGCAGTATTTT,CASSTRSERTDTQYF
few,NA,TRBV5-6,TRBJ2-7,TGTGCCAGCAGCTTGCAGGGTTCCTACGAGCAGTACTTC,CASSLQGSYEQYF
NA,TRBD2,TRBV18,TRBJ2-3,TGTGCCAGCTCACCACCGCGACTAGCGGGGCCACCAGATACGCAGTATTTT,CASSPPRLAGPPDTQYF
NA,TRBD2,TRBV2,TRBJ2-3,TGTGCCAGCAGACCCCTCCTAGCGGATACCACAGATACGCAGTATTTT,CASRPLLADTTDTQYF
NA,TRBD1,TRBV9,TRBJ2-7,TGTGCCAGCTCACCCCGGGACAGCCCCTACGAGCAGTACTTC,CASSPRDSPYEQYF
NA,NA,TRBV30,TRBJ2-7,TGTGCCTGGAGTGTCTCCAGCCTCGGGGAGCAGTACTTC,CAWSVSSLGEQYF
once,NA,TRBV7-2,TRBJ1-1,TGTGCCAGCAGCTTACGATTAGGGTCAGGGAGGGGGTACACTGAAGCTTTCTTT,CASSLRLGSGRGYTEAFF
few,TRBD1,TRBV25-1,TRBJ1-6,TGTGCCAGCAGGGACAGGGGACATAATTCACCCCTCCACTTT,CASRDRGHNSPLHF
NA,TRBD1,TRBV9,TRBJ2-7,TGTGCCAGCAGCCCTTACTCCGGGACAGCCTACGAGCAGTACTTC,CASSPYSGTAYEQYF
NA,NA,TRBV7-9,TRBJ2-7,TGTGCCAGCAGCTTAGCAAGACAGGCCAGCTACGAGCAGTACTTC,CASSLARQASYEQYF
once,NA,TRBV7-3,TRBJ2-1,TGTGCCAGCAGCTTAGGGCTAGCCGGCAATGAGCAGTTCTTC,CASSLGLAGNEQFF
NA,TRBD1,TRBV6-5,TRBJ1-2,TGTGCCAGCAGTCGACAGGGATTTGGTAACTATGGCTACACCTTC,CASSRQGFGNYGYTF